Listed below are T cell receptor beta chains from one sample, sequenced in a study of blood T cell repertoires in COVID-19. Using immunoSEQ multiplex PCR, the repertoire was profiled, and TCRdb retains in-frame clones only, with some absent. The data hold roughly 200,000 clones, with 70% to 90% observed a single time. Sequencing input: peripheral blood. The receptors were sampled from a woman younger than 30 who had recovered from COVID-19. CDR3s leave out the opening cysteine and the closing phenylalanine or tryptophan.

TRBJ1-1 TRBV3-1/TRBV3-2 ASSQGTGGLSSTEAF
TRBJ1-4 TRBV6-6 ASSYPGQAGEKLF
TRBJ2-3 TRBV5-6 ASSTLAGGTDTQY
TRBJ2-7 TRBV18 ASSARDRGLGSYEQY
TRBJ1-1 TRBV25-1 ASSELNTEAF
TRBJ1-4 TRBV18 ASSPAGRASEKLF
TRBJ2-7 TRBV30 AWSGAGENLYEQY
TRBJ2-7 TRBV7-2 ASSWWVDDRGPVYEQY
TRBJ2-2 TRBV11-2 ASSLFPHQGGTGELF
TRBJ2-6 TRBV10-3 AISRDSDSGANVLT
TRBJ2-1 TRBV11-2 ASSLSSEVEQF
TRBJ2-7 TRBV6-5 ASSREQWLFYEQY
TRBJ2-6 TRBV18 ASSRTGQSSGANVLT
TRBJ1-3 TRBV7-9 ASSLGVTGNTIY
TRBJ2-5 TRBV2 ANHNGGGETQY
TRBJ2-3 TRBV7-3 ASKPSGGTDTQY
TRBJ2-3 TRBV4-1 ASSQIAGDTDTQY
TRBJ2-7 TRBV24-1 ATSDPTWGDEQY
TRBJ1-1 TRBV7-2 ASSLRARQAVGTEAF